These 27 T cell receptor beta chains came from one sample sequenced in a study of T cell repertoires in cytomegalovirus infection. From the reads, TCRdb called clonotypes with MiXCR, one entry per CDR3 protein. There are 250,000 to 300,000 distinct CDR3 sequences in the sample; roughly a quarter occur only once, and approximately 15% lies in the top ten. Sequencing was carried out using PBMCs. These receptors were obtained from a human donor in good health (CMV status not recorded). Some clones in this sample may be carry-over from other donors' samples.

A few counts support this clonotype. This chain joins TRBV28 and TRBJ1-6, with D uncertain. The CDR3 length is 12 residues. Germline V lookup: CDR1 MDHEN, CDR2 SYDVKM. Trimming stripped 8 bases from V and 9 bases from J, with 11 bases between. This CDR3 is CASLSWGSPLHF. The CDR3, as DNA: TGTGCCAGCTTATCTTGGGGTTCACCCCTCCACTTT.

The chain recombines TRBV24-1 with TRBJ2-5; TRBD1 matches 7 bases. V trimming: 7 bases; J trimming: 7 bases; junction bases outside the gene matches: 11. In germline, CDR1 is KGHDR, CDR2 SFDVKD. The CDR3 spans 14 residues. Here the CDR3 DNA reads TGTGCCACCAGAGCTACAGGGGAGCTCGGGACCCAGTACTTC. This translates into CATRATGELGTQYF.

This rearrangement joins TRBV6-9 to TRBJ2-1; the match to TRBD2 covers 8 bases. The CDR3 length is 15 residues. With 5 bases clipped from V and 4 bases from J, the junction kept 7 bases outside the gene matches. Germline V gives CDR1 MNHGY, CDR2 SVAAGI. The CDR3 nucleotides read TGTGCCAGCAGTCCCCCGGGGGGGCCTTACAATGAGCAGTTCTTC. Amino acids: CASSPPGGPYNEQFF.

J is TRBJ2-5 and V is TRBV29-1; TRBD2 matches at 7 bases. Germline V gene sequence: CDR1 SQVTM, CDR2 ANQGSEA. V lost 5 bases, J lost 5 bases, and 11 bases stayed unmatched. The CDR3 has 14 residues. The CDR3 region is CSVISGGSLETQYF. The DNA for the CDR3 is TGCAGCGTTATAAGTGGCGGGAGCTTGGAGACCCAGTACTTC.

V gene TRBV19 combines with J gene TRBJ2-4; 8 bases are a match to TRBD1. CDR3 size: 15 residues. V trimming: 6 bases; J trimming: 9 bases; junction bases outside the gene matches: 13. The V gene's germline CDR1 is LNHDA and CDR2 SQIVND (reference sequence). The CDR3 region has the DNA TGTGCCAGTAGCCCCCTGAGGACAGGGACCGTCATTCAGTACTTC. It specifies CASSPLRTGTVIQYF.

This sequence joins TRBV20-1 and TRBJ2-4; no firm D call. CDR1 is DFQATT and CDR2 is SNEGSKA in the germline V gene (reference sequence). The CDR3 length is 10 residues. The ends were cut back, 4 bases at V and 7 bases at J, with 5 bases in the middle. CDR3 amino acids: CSAMWNIQYF. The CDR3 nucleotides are TGCAGTGCTATGTGGAACATTCAGTACTTC.

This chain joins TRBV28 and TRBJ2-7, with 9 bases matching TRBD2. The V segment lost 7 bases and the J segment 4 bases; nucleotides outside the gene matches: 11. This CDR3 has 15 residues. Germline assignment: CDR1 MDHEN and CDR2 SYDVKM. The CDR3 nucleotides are TGTGCCAGCATTCCCGGGACTAGCCGGTTTTACGAGCAGTACTTC. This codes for CASIPGTSRFYEQYF.

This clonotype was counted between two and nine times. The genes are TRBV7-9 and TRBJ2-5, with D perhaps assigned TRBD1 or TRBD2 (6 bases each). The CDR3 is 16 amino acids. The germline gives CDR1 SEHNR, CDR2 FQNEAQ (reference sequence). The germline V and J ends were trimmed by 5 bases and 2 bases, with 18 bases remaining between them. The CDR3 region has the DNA TGTGCCAGCAGCCGACGTCGGGGGCCCCCTCAAGAGACCCAGTACTTC. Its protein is CASSRRRGPPQETQYF.

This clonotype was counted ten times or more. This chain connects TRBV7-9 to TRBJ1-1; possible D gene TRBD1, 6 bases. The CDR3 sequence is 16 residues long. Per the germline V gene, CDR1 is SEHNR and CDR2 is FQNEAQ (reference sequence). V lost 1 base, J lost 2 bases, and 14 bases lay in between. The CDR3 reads CASSLVARGKNTEAFF. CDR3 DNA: TGTGCCAGCAGCTTAGTAGCCAGGGGCAAAAACACTGAAGCTTTCTTT.

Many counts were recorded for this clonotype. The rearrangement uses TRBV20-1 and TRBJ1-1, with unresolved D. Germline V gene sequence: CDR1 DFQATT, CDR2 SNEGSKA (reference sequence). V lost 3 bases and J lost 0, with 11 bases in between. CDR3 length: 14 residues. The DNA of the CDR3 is TGCAGTGCTAGTTGGGGAAACATGAACACTGAAGCTTTCTTT. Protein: CSASWGNMNTEAFF.

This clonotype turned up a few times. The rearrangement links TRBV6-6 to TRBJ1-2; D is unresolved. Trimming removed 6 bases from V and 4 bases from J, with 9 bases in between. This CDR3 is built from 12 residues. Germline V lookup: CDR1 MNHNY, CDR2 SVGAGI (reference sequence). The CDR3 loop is CASRAGLYGYTF. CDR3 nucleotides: TGTGCCAGCAGGGCAGGACTCTATGGCTACACCTTC.

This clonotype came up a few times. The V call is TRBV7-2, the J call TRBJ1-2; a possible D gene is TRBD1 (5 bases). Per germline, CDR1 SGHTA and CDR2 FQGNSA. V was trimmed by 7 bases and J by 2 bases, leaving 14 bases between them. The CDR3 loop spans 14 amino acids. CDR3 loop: CASTLTRGNYGYTF. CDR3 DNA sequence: TGTGCCAGCACCCTAACAAGGGGAAACTATGGCTACACCTTC.

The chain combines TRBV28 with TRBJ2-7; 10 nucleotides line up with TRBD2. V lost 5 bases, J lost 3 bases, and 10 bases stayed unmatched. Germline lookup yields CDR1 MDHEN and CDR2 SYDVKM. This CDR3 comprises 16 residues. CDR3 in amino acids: CASSLPGLAVRYEQYF. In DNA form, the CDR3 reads TGTGCCAGCAGTCTACCCGGACTAGCGGTTCGCTACGAGCAGTACTTC.

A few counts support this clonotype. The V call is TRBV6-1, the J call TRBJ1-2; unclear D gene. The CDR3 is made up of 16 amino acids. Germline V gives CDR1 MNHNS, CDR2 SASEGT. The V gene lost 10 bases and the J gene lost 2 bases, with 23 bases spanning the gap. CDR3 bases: TGTGCCACCCTCCCCGGCCCGCTGAAGACCAACTATGGCTACACCTTC. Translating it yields CATLPGPLKTNYGYTF.

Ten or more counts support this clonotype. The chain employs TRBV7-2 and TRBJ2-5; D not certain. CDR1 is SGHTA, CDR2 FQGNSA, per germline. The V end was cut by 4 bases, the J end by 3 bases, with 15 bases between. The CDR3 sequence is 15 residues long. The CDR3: CASSSFARTEETQYF. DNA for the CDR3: TGTGCCAGCAGCTCCTTCGCTAGGACCGAAGAGACCCAGTACTTC.

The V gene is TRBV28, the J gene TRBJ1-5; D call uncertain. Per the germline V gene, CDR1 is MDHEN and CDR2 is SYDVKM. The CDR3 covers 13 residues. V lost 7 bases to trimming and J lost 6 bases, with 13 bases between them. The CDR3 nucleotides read TGTGCCAGCATCGACGTTCGGGGTCAGCCCCAGCATTTT. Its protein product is CASIDVRGQPQHF.

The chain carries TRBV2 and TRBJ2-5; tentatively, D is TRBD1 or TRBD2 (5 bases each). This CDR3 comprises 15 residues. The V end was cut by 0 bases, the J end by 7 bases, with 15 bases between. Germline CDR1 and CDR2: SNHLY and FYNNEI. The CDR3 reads CASSEAGRGPVTQYF. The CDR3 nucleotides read TGTGCCAGCAGTGAAGCGGGCCGGGGCCCAGTGACCCAGTACTTC.

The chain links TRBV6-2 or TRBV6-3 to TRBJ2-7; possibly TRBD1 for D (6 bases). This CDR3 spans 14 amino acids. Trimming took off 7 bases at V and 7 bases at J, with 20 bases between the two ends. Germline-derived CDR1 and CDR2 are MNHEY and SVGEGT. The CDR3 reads CASTLRDTPFEQYF. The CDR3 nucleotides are TGTGCCAGCACCTTGAGGGACACCCCTTTTGAGCAGTACTTC.

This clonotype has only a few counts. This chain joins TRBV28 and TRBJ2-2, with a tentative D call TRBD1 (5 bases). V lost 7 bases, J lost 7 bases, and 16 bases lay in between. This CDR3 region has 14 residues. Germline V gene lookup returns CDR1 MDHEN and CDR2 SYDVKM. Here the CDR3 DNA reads TGTGCCAGCATAGAGGCTAGGACAAACGGGGAGCTGTTTTTT. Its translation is CASIEARTNGELFF.

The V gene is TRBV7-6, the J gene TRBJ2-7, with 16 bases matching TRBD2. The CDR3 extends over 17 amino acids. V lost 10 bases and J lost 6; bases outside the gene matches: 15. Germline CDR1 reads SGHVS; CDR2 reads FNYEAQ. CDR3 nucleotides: TGTGCCATCGTCCCGGGACTAGCGGGAGGGCCTCTCGGCGAGCAGTACTTC. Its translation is CAIVPGLAGGPLGEQYF. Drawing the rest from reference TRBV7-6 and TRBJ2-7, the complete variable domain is GAGVSQSPRYKVTKRGQDVALRCDPISGHVSLYWYRQALGQGPEFLTYFNYEAQQDKSGLPNDRFSAERPEGSISTLTIQRTEQRDSAMYRCAIVPGLAGGPLGEQYFGPGTRLTVT.

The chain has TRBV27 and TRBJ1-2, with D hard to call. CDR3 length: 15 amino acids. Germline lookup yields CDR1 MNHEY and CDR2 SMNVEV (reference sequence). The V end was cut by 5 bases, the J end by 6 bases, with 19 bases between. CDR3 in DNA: TGTGCCAGCAGTCCCAGGTGGTCCGAGAAGCATGGCTACACCTTC. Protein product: CASSPRWSEKHGYTF.

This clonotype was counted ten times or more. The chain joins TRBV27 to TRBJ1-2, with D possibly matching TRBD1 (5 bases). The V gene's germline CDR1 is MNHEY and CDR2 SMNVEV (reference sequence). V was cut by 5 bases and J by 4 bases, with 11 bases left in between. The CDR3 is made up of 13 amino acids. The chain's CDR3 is CASSPLGTYGYTF. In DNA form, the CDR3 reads TGTGCCAGCAGTCCCCTCGGGACCTATGGCTACACCTTC.

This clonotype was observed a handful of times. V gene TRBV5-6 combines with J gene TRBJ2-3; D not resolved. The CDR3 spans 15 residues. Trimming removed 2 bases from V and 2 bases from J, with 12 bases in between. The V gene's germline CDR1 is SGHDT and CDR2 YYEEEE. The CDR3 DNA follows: TGTGCCAGCAGCTTCCGCGAGATACTCACAGATACGCAGTATTTT. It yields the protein CASSFREILTDTQYF.

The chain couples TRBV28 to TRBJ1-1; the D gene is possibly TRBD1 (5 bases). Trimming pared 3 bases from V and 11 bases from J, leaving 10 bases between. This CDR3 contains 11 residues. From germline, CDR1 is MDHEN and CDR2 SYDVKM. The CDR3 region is CASSLRQFAFF. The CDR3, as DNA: TGTGCCAGCAGTTTGCGACAGTTTGCTTTCTTT.

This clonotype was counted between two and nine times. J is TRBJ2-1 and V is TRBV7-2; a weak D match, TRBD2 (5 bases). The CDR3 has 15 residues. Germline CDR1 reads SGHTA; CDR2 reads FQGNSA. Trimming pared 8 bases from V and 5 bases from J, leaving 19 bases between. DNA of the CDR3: TGTGCCAGCTACAAACTTCTAGAGGGAGACAATGAGCAGTTCTTC. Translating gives CASYKLLEGDNEQFF.

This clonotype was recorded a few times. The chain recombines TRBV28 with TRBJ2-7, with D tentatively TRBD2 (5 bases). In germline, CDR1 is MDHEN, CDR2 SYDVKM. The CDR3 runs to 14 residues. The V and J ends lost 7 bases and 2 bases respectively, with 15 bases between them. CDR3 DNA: TGTGCCAGCACTCGAGGGCTCTCGCCCTACGAGCAGTACTTC. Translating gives CASTRGLSPYEQYF. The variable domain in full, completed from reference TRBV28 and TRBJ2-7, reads DVKVTQSSRYLVKRTGEKVFLECVQDMDHENMFWYRQDPGLGLRLIYFSYDVKMKEKGDIPEGYSVSREKKERFSLILESASTNQTSMYLCASTRGLSPYEQYFGPGTRLTVT.

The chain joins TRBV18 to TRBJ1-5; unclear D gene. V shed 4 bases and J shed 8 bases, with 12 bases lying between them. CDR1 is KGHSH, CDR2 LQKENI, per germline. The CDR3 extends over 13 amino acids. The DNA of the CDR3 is TGTGCCAGCTCACGGGCGTCCATGGAGCCCCAGCATTTT. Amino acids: CASSRASMEPQHF.